This T cell receptor beta chain was identified during a study of T cells in Graves' hyperthyroidism and ophthalmopathy. The CDR3 contains 16 residues. Trimming took 5 bases from V and 0 from J, leaving 15 bases between them. The germline CDR1 and CDR2 sequences are SGHRS and YFSETQ. RNA transcripts gave rise to amplified TCR beta CDR3 regions. Researchers ran a first-round RT-PCR on the TCR CDR3 using the HTBI primer set. TCRdb analysed the multiplex PCR reads with MiXCR anew, one entry per CDR3 protein. The table shows some 50,000 distinct CDR3 sequences, with under 50% occurring only once. This receptor was identified in a woman aged 45-65 years with Graves' ophthalmopathy. The sequenced sample consisted of blood. The chain recombines TRBV5-1 with TRBJ2-1; D may correspond to TRBD1 or TRBD2 (6 bases each). CDR3 residues: CASRSGQGSSYNEQFF. The CDR3 nucleotides read TGCGCCAGCAGAAGCGGGCAGGGGAGCTCCTACAATGAGCAGTTCTTC.